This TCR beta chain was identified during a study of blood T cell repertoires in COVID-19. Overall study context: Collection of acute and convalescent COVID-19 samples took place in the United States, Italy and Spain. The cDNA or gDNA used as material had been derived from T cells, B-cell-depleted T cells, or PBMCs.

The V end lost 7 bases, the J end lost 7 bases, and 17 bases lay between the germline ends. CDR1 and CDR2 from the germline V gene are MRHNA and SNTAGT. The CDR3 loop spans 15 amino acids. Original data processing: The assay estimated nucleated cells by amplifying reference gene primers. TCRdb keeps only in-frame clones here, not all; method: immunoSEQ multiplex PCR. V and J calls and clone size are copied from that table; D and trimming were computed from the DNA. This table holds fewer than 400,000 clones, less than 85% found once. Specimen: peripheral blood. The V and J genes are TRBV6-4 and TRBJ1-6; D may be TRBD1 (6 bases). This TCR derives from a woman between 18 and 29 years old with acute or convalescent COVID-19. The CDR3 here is CASTTKTGLNSPLHF. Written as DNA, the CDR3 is TGTGCCAGCACCACTAAGACAGGCTTGAATTCACCCCTCCACTTT.